Each of the 21 T cell receptor beta chains below was sequenced from the same sample in a study of CD8 T cells in Susac syndrome. The RNA, about 0.5 to 1 ug, was put through reverse transcription using random hexamers. TCRdb re-analysed the immunoSEQ multiplex PCR reads in MiXCR, keeping a single row per CDR3 protein. The table has more than 200,000 distinct CDR3 sequences, around nine tenths seen once; the top ten hold around 0.15%. Material for sequencing was CD8+ T cells from PBMCs. These receptors all come from a human donor with multiple sclerosis.

Only a few counts were recorded for this clonotype. The CDR3 region is CASSSSGGGTDTQYF. CDR3 sequence (DNA): TGTGCCAGCAGTTCTAGCGGGGGGGGCACAGATACGCAGTATTTT. The J gene is TRBJ2-3, the V gene TRBV6-5; 12 nucleotides agree with TRBD2. The CDR3 extends over 15 amino acids. Germline V CDR1 and CDR2: MNHEY, SVGAGI. V was pared by 4 bases and J by 1 base, with 0 bases of the junction left unmatched.

The V gene is TRBV5-1, the J gene TRBJ1-6; TRBD1 might be the D (5 bases). Germline-derived CDR1 and CDR2 are SGHRS and YFSETQ. The V gene lost 5 bases and the J gene lost 9 bases, with 12 bases spanning the gap. The length of the CDR3 is 13 residues. The CDR3 DNA reads as TGCGCCAGCAGTTCCGGGGGGAGTTCACCCCTCCACTTT. This translates into CASSSGGSSPLHF.

The sample holds one count of this clonotype. V is TRBV2 and J is TRBJ2-7; D unresolved. The CDR3 spans 11 residues. Germline lookup yields CDR1 SNHLY and CDR2 FYNNEI. V shed 3 bases and J shed 7 bases, with 7 bases lying between them. The CDR3 nucleotides are TGTGCCAGCAGTGACCTCTTTGAGCAGTACTTC. This codes for CASSDLFEQYF.

This chain links TRBV10-3 with TRBJ2-1; 12 bases are shared with TRBD2. V was pared by 4 bases and J by 6 bases, with 4 bases of the junction left unmatched. Germline V gives CDR1 ENHRY, CDR2 SYGVKD. This CDR3 spans 15 amino acids. This chain's CDR3 is CAISGTSGDPNEQFF. DNA for the CDR3: TGTGCCATCAGTGGGACTAGCGGGGACCCCAATGAGCAGTTCTTC.

The rearrangement joins TRBV9 to TRBJ2-5; D gene ambiguous. The V and J ends lost 0 bases and 2 bases respectively, with 11 bases between them. The V gene's germline CDR1 is SGDLS and CDR2 YYNGEE. The CDR3 consists of 15 residues. The CDR3 sequence is CASSVGVVLQETQYF. The CDR3 region has the DNA TGTGCCAGCAGCGTAGGGGTGGTGTTACAAGAGACCCAGTACTTC.

The chain employs TRBV27 and TRBJ1-2; 10 nucleotides agree with TRBD1. V lost 8 bases and J lost 8; bases outside the gene matches: 5. Germline V gene data show CDR1 as MNHEY and CDR2 as SMNVEV (reference sequence). This CDR3 region has 12 residues. The DNA of the CDR3 is TGTGCCAGCGGGGACAGGGGAGAGGGCTACACCTTC. This sequence encodes CASGDRGEGYTF.

The chain combines TRBV7-6 with TRBJ1-2, with D unclear. Per the germline V gene, CDR1 is SGHVS and CDR2 is FNYEAQ. With 4 bases removed from V and 5 bases from J, the gap between germline ends came to 11 bases. This CDR3 is built from 13 residues. The CDR3 DNA reads TGTGCCAGCAGCTCGGCGTCCGGGTATGGCTACACCTTC. It specifies CASSSASGYGYTF.

This chain joins TRBV12-3 or TRBV12-4 and TRBJ2-1; D possibly corresponds to TRBD2 (5 bases). Trimming took 7 bases from V and 8 from J, leaving 9 bases between them. This CDR3 is 11 amino acids long. CDR3: CASKGGDEQFF. The CDR3 coding sequence is TGTGCCAGCAAAGGAGGCGATGAGCAGTTCTTC.

The rearrangement uses TRBV15 and TRBJ2-1; 10 nucleotides match TRBD2. V was pared by 6 bases and J by 5 bases, with 16 bases of the junction left unmatched. The CDR3 sequence is 18 residues long. Germline lookup yields CDR1 LNHNV and CDR2 YYDKDF (reference sequence). CDR3 coding DNA: TGTGCCACCAGGGCTAGCGGGGGACAAGACAGCTTTCACAATGAGCAGTTCTTC. Its translation is CATRASGGQDSFHNEQFF.

The CDR3: CASSLSPAVTYEQYF. For the CDR3, the DNA is TGTGCCAGCAGTTTATCTCCTGCCGTTACCTACGAGCAGTACTTC. The J gene is TRBJ2-7, the V gene TRBV27; D uncertain. V gave up 0 bases and J gave up 2 bases, with 11 bases separating them. The length of the CDR3 is 15 residues. Germline CDR1 is MNHEY and CDR2 is SMNVEV (reference sequence).

The rearrangement uses TRBV4-1 and TRBJ2-5, with 12 positions matching TRBD2. J lost 4 bases, V lost 4 bases, and 7 bases had no gene match. The CDR3 runs to 16 residues. Looked up from germline, CDR1 is MGHRA and CDR2 is YSYEKL. DNA of the CDR3: TGCGCCAGCAGCCTACCGGGACTAGCGGGTGGAGAGACCCAGTACTTC. Amino acids: CASSLPGLAGGETQYF.

The V gene is TRBV4-2, the J gene TRBJ2-1; 8 nucleotides match TRBD2. The CDR3 covers 15 residues. Germline trimming cut 4 bases from V and 7 bases from J; bases unmatched to any gene: 9. Germline V gives CDR1 LGHNA, CDR2 YNFKEQ. The CDR3 spells CASSLLAGLENEQFF. CDR3 nucleotides: TGTGCCAGCAGCCTTTTAGCGGGGTTGGAGAATGAGCAGTTCTTC.

The chain employs TRBV11-1 and TRBJ2-2, with 9 bases identical to TRBD2. The CDR3 consists of 17 residues. J was trimmed by 1 base and V by 1 base; bases with no gene match: 4. CDR1 and CDR2 (germline): SGHAT, FQDESV (reference sequence). The CDR3 sequence is CASSLVAGVLNTGELFF. CDR3 nucleotides: TGTGCCAGCAGCTTAGTAGCGGGAGTCTTGAACACCGGGGAGCTGTTTTTT.

This clonotype was recorded a few times. V and J are TRBV30 and TRBJ2-7, with D possibly matching TRBD1 (6 bases). Trimming took 1 base from V and 3 from J, leaving 16 bases between them. The CDR3 is 15 amino acids. The germline gives CDR1 GTSNPN, CDR2 SVGIG (reference sequence). The CDR3 here is CAWSDPPGALYEQYF. Here the CDR3 DNA reads TGTGCCTGGAGTGACCCCCCAGGGGCGCTCTACGAGCAGTACTTC.

This clonotype was counted only a few times. This chain joins TRBV6-5 and TRBJ2-7, with 7 nucleotides matching TRBD2. The CDR3 loop spans 15 amino acids. The ends lost 2 bases at V and 3 bases at J; junction bases unmatched: 7. Germline CDR1 is MNHEY and CDR2 is SVGAGI. CDR3 loop: CASSYGLAEFYEQYF. CDR3 bases: TGTGCCAGCAGTTACGGGCTAGCGGAATTCTACGAGCAGTACTTC.

The rearrangement joins TRBV5-1 to TRBJ2-2; 7 nucleotides agree with TRBD1. The germline V gene encodes CDR1 SGHRS and CDR2 YFSETQ. V dropped 4 bases and J dropped 0; count of bases not matched to a gene: 3. The CDR3 runs 15 residues. The CDR3 DNA reads as TGCGCCAGCAGCCTGGGACAGACGAACACCGGGGAGCTGTTTTTT. This encodes CASSLGQTNTGELFF.

V is TRBV12-3 or TRBV12-4 and J is TRBJ1-1; D perhaps matches TRBD1 (5 bases). This CDR3 contains 13 residues. V lost 5 bases and J 7 bases, leaving 14 bases between the germline ends. CDR3 protein: CASSPGSKDEAFF. The CDR3 nucleotides are TGTGCCAGCAGTCCAGGGTCTAAGGATGAAGCTTTCTTT.

This clonotype appeared once. The chain joins TRBV20-1 to TRBJ1-2; the match to TRBD1 covers 9 bases. Looked up from germline, CDR1 is DFQATT and CDR2 is SNEGSKA (reference sequence). This CDR3 comprises 15 residues. V lost 5 bases to trimming and J lost 4 bases; unmatched junction nucleotides: 11. For the CDR3, the DNA is TGCAGTGCTCCGGGGACAGGGTTACATGTCTATGGCTACACCTTC. Encoded protein: CSAPGTGLHVYGYTF.

This chain connects TRBV9 to TRBJ2-2; tentatively, D is TRBD2 (5 bases). CDR1 SGDLS and CDR2 YYNGEE come from the germline V gene. V lost 0 bases and J 3 bases, leaving 9 bases between the germline ends. The CDR3 runs 15 residues. CDR3 nucleotide sequence: TGTGCCAGCAGCGTAGAAGGGAGCGACACCGGGGAGCTGTTTTTT. This encodes CASSVEGSDTGELFF.

The chain couples TRBV11-3 to TRBJ2-2; TRBD1 matches at 7 bases. The CDR3 contains 17 residues. V shed 5 bases, J shed 6 bases, and the junction held 15 bases outside the gene matches. From germline, CDR1 is SGHNT and CDR2 YENEEA. CDR3 sequence reads: CASSHWTPGGFAGELFF. The DNA of the CDR3 is TGTGCCAGCAGCCATTGGACTCCAGGGGGATTTGCCGGGGAGCTGTTTTTT. Drawing the rest from reference TRBV11-3 and TRBJ2-2, the complete variable domain is EAGVVQSPRYKIIEKKQPVAFWCNPISGHNTLYWYLQNLGQGPELLIRYENEEAVDDSQLPKDRFSAERLKGVDSTLKIQPAELGDSAVYLCASSHWTPGGFAGELFFGEGSRLTVL.

The chain uses TRBV19 and TRBJ1-1; 7 positions agree with TRBD1. Trimming cost V 4 bases and J 4 bases; bases outside gene matches: 3. The CDR3 totals 13 residues. Germline assignment: CDR1 LNHDA and CDR2 SQIVND (reference sequence). Written as DNA, the CDR3 is TGTGCCAGTAGTACAGGGGGGGGCACTGAAGCTTTCTTT. It yields the protein CASSTGGGTEAFF.